This entry describes one T cell receptor beta chain. What it binds is not known. Some clones are missing from TCRdb's copy, which holds only in-frame ones; the method was immunoSEQ multiplex PCR. The sample records about 130,000 clones, 90% to 95% being singletons. The CDR3 runs 15 residues. Germline V gene sequence: CDR1 SEHNR, CDR2 FQNEAQ (reference sequence). V was trimmed by 8 bases and J by 4 bases, leaving 18 bases between them. This specimen comes from a study of graft-versus-host responses after intestinal transplantation. Looking at the study overall: Anti-thymocyte globulin induction, then tacrolimus and steroids for 3 to 4 years, went to all recipients. Study-level findings and limits: GvH clonotypes were identified within recipient marrow, with a subset emerging first in ileum or blood.

The sample in question was unstimulated CD4+ T cells sorted from spleen or lymph node cells, obtained before intestinal transplant. The receptor was isolated from a human donor who received an intestinal transplant. The chain joins TRBV7-9 to TRBJ1-3; TRBD1 might be the D (6 bases). The CDR3 sequence: CASSRGDSDGNTIYF. In nucleotides, the CDR3 is TGTGCCAGCTCCAGGGGCGACTCGGACGGAAACACCATATATTTT. Combining the CDR3 with reference TRBV7-9 and TRBJ1-3 gives the whole variable domain DTGVSQNPRHKITKRGQNVTFRCDPISEHNRLYWYRQTLGQGPEFLTYFQNEAQLEKSRLLSDRFSAERPKGSFSTLEIQRTEQGDSAMYLCASSRGDSDGNTIYFGEGSWLTVV.